This TCR beta chain was recovered during a study of cytomegalovirus exposure and HLA in healthy donors. Study-wide results and caveats: A reported reduction in N-insertions relative to the approximately 640-donor mean was seen in an Asian-associated ancestry cluster in a later analysis.

PCR amplification relied on 60 Vbeta primers (plus 13 Jbeta primers). Data came from immunoSEQ multiplex PCR; TCRdb stores just in-frame clones and leaves some out. The data contain 150,000 to 200,000 clones, 77% of them singletons. For this clone: Its antigen is unknown.

The germline CDR1 and CDR2 sequences are PRHDT and FYEKMQ (reference sequence). V was pared by 6 bases and J by 5 bases, with 10 bases between. This CDR3 spans 12 amino acids. The TCR sequence derives from a woman aged 40 to 50 in good health and CMV-seropositive. V usage is TRBV13 and J usage is TRBJ1-2, with D uncertain. The sample consisted of PBMCs. The CDR3 loop is CASSRESYGYTF. DNA of the CDR3: TGTGCCAGCAGTAGGGAGTCTTATGGCTACACCTTC.